A single T cell receptor beta chain is shown here with its context. The J segment lost 2 bases and the V segment lost 5 bases, leaving 2 bases of the junction unmatched. This CDR3 has 14 amino acids. Germline-derived CDR1 and CDR2 are SGHTA and FQGTGA. These data are taken from a study of blood T cell repertoires in COVID-19. Study in general: PBMCs, B-cell-depleted T cells, or T cells provided the cDNA or gDNA that made up the material.

In the authors' methods: Estimates of nucleated cell counts were drawn from the amplification of reference gene primers. The data were produced by immunoSEQ multiplex PCR, yet TCRdb's version contains in-frame clones alone and is incomplete. V and J calls and clone size are as listed in that table; D and trimming were resolved from the DNA. The sample carries about 300,000 clones, approximately 81% recorded once. Shortly before study entry, within 2 weeks, exposed participants had met a COVID-19 case. Material for sequencing was PBMCs or T cells enriched from blood (not recorded which). The V gene is TRBV7-3, the J gene TRBJ1-5, with TRBD1 matching over 8 bases. The sequence was collected from a woman in her 30s who had been exposed to COVID-19. CDR3: CASSLTGGNQPQHF. CDR3 DNA sequence: TGTGCCAGCAGCCTGACAGGGGGCAATCAGCCCCAGCATTTT.